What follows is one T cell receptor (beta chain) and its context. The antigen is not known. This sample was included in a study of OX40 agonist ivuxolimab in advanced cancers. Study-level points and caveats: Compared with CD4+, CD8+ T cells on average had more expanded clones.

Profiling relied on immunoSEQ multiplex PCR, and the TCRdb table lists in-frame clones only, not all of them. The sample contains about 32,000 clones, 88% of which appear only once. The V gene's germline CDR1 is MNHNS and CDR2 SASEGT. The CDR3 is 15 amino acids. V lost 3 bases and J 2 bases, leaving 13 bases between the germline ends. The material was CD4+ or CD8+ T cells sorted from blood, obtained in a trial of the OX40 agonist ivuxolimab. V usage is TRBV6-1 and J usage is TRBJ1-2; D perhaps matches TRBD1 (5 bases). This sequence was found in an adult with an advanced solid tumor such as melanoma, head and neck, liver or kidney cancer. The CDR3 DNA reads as TGTGCCAGCAGTGATTATTGGGGCGGGAACTATGGCTACACCTTC. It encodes CASSDYWGGNYGYTF.